Presented here are 32 T cell receptor beta chains from one specimen sequenced in a study of T cells in Graves' hyperthyroidism and ophthalmopathy. RNA transcripts were the template for amplifying TCR beta CDR3 regions. HTBI primers were the set used in a first-round RT-PCR of the TCR CDR3. TCRdb itself ran the multiplex PCR reads through MiXCR, one entry per CDR3 protein. Here the sample spans roughly 720,000 distinct CDR3 sequences, around a sixth being singletons. Sequenced input: blood. The receptors come from a man aged 45 to 65 with Graves' hyperthyroidism.

Note on this clonotype: Given the absence of the conserved phenylalanine or tryptophan at the CDR3 end, a read error is likely. This chain uses TRBV5-1 with TRBJ2-3; 10 nucleotides line up with TRBD2. V gave up 2 bases and J gave up 5 bases; unmatched junction bases: 5. Looked up from germline, CDR1 is SGHRS and CDR2 is YFSETQ. The CDR3 sequence is 15 residues long. The CDR3 sequence: CASSLAGGPEDTQYV. The CDR3 nucleotides are TGCGCCAGCAGCTTAGCGGGAGGGCCTGAAGATACGCAGTATGTT.

This clonotype was counted at least ten times. The CDR3 coding sequence is TGTGCCAGCAGTCTCCGGGACACACAATCCGAAGCTTTCTTT. This codes for CASSLRDTQSEAFF. This chain connects TRBV28 to TRBJ1-1; D is possibly TRBD1 (6 bases). The length of the CDR3 is 14 residues. Trimming shortened V by 5 bases and J by 8 bases, and 18 bases separated the two germline ends. Germline V lookup: CDR1 MDHEN, CDR2 SYDVKM.

This clonotype was detected only a few times. This chain connects TRBV28 to TRBJ2-7; 9 nucleotides line up with TRBD1. Germline CDR1 and CDR2: MDHEN and SYDVKM. Trimming took 4 bases from V and 6 from J; bases not matched to a gene: 7. This CDR3 comprises 14 residues. CDR3 residues: CASSSPGTGTEQYF. In DNA, the CDR3 is TGTGCCAGCAGTTCCCCCGGGACAGGGACCGAGCAGTACTTC.

This clonotype was observed a few times. The rearrangement joins TRBV30 to TRBJ1-5; D is perhaps TRBD1 (6 bases). The ends were cut back, 3 bases at V and 5 bases at J, with 11 bases in the middle. The V gene's germline CDR1 is GTSNPN and CDR2 SVGIG (reference sequence). The CDR3 has 13 residues. CDR3 sequence: CAWRGGGHQPQHF. The CDR3 DNA reads TGTGCCTGGAGGGGAGGGGGGCATCAGCCCCAGCATTTT.

In this sample, this clonotype turned up a few times. The rearrangement joins TRBV6-1 to TRBJ1-5; 8 bases are a match to TRBD1. The CDR3 spans 14 residues. The V and J ends lost 5 bases and 3 bases, in that order; junction bases with no gene match: 3. Per the germline V gene, CDR1 is MNHNS and CDR2 is SASEGT. The CDR3 is CASSQTGANQPQHF. In nucleotides, the CDR3 is TGTGCCAGCAGTCAGACAGGGGCCAATCAGCCCCAGCATTTT.

Many counts were recorded for this clonotype. The rearrangement links TRBV11-2 to TRBJ1-1, with a possible D match to TRBD1 (5 bases). Germline lookup yields CDR1 SGHAT and CDR2 FQNNGV. This CDR3 region has 15 residues. The V gene lost 4 bases and the J gene lost 2 bases, with 14 bases spanning the gap. CDR3 coding DNA: TGTGCCAGCAGCTCGTGGATGGGGGAAAACACTGAAGCTTTCTTT. This sequence encodes CASSSWMGENTEAFF.

The rearrangement joins TRBV7-9 to TRBJ2-1; 15 bases agree with TRBD2. CDR1 and CDR2 from the germline V gene are SEHNR and FQNEAQ (reference sequence). The J segment lost 12 bases and the V segment lost 0 bases, leaving 6 bases of the junction unmatched. This CDR3 comprises 16 residues. The CDR3 DNA sequence: TGTGCCAGCAGCTTAGCCGGGACTAGCGGGGGGACCCGGCAGTTCTTC. Translated: CASSLAGTSGGTRQFF.

This clonotype was recorded many times. The J gene is TRBJ1-5, the V gene TRBV2; 8 nucleotides agree with TRBD1. J was trimmed by 0 bases and V by 6 bases; bases with no gene match: 4. Per the germline V gene, CDR1 is SNHLY and CDR2 is FYNNEI. The CDR3 is 15 residues long. CDR3 sequence reads: CASSRGQASNQPQHF. As DNA, the CDR3 is TGTGCCAGCAGCCGGGGACAGGCTAGCAATCAGCCCCAGCATTTT.

As for this clonotype: Given a much more abundant clone one base away, this may be a read error. The chain joins TRBV9 to TRBJ2-5; 12 bases are a match to TRBD2. The CDR3 contains 17 residues. From germline, CDR1 is SGDLS and CDR2 YYNGEE. After removal of 4 bases from V and 5 bases from J, the junction contained 12 bases not matched to a gene. This CDR3 reads CASSPRTSGMKMETQYF. The CDR3 DNA sequence: TGTGCCAGCAGCCCTAGGACTAGCGGGATGAAGATGGAGACCCAGTACTTC.

The chain couples TRBV5-6 to TRBJ2-5, with D hard to call. V lost 3 bases, J lost 4 bases, and 13 bases lay in between. Germline V gives CDR1 SGHDT, CDR2 YYEEEE. The CDR3 totals 14 residues. In DNA, the CDR3 is TGTGCCAGCAGCTCCGAAAGGAGTGGAGAGACCCAGTACTTC. Its translation: CASSSERSGETQYF.

The table lists this clonotype with many counts. This sequence joins TRBV10-3 and TRBJ1-1; TRBD1 might be the D (5 bases). Germline loops: CDR1 ENHRY, CDR2 SYGVKD. Trimming cost V 0 bases and J 4 bases, with 9 bases left between them. The CDR3 consists of 14 residues. CDR3 sequence reads: CAISESSDSTEAFF. The CDR3 DNA sequence: TGTGCCATCAGTGAGTCGAGTGACAGCACTGAAGCTTTCTTT.

This clonotype occurred many times. The chain is built from TRBV28 and TRBJ1-1; 7 bases agree with TRBD1. Germline lookup yields CDR1 MDHEN and CDR2 SYDVKM. The CDR3 totals 15 residues. V lost 6 bases and J lost 7; bases outside the gene matches: 14. The CDR3 DNA follows: TGTGCCAGCAGCTATAATATCCGGGACAGCATTGAAGCTTTCTTT. It specifies CASSYNIRDSIEAFF.

The V gene is TRBV12-5, the J gene TRBJ2-7; D unresolved. This CDR3 has 13 residues. The germline V gene encodes CDR1 LGHNT and CDR2 FRNRAP. The germline V and J ends were trimmed by 7 bases and 5 bases, with 15 bases remaining between them. CDR3 amino acids: CASAWEIWDEQYF. The CDR3 region has the DNA TGTGCTAGTGCCTGGGAAATATGGGACGAGCAGTACTTC.

There are a few counts of this clonotype. This chain uses TRBV5-1 with TRBJ2-1, with D possibly being TRBD1 (6 bases). The germline V gene encodes CDR1 SGHRS and CDR2 YFSETQ. This CDR3 contains 15 residues. V lost 4 bases, J lost 12 bases, and 23 bases lay in between. The CDR3 DNA reads as TGCGCCAGCAGCAATACTGGACAGTATGGGTACGGGCAGTTCTTC. Translation: CASSNTGQYGYGQFF.

This clonotype occurred many times. This chain connects TRBV9 to TRBJ1-1; D is ambiguous. CDR1 and CDR2 (germline): SGDLS, YYNGEE. The CDR3 totals 13 residues. Trimming took off 5 bases at V and 2 bases at J, with 10 bases between the two ends. CDR3 residues: CASSRTDNTEAFF. In DNA, the CDR3 is TGTGCCAGCAGTCGGACCGATAACACTGAAGCTTTCTTT.

The table lists this clonotype with many counts. V gene TRBV7-3 combines with J gene TRBJ2-5; D might be TRBD1 (7 bases). V was shortened by 3 bases and J by 5 bases, with 19 bases between the two germline ends. This CDR3 spans 16 amino acids. The germline CDR1 and CDR2 sequences are SGHTA and FQGTGA. CDR3 loop: CASSFGNRGREETQYF. The CDR3 region has the DNA TGTGCCAGCAGCTTTGGGAACAGGGGTCGGGAGGAGACCCAGTACTTC.

This clonotype showed up many times. This rearrangement joins TRBV11-2 to TRBJ1-5; 10 bases match TRBD1. J lost 7 bases, V lost 5 bases, and 5 bases had no gene match. From germline, CDR1 is SGHAT and CDR2 FQNNGV. The CDR3 contains 14 residues. CDR3 DNA sequence: TGTGCCAGCAGCACAGACAGGGGGCAACAGCCCCAGCATTTT. This translates into CASSTDRGQQPQHF.

In this sample, this clonotype turned up many times. The chain joins TRBV30 to TRBJ1-2; maybe TRBD1 (6 bases). The V and J ends lost 4 bases and 8 bases respectively, with 20 bases between them. This CDR3 has 14 amino acids. The germline CDR1 and CDR2 sequences are GTSNPN and SVGIG (reference sequence). The CDR3 sequence: CAWMPLGGERGYTF. CDR3 bases: TGTGCCTGGATGCCCCTGGGGGGCGAGCGGGGCTACACCTTC.

V gene TRBV5-1 combines with J gene TRBJ2-2; 8 bases are shared with TRBD2. J was trimmed by 6 bases and V by 2 bases; bases with no gene match: 6. Germline CDR1 is SGHRS and CDR2 is YFSETQ. The CDR3 is 15 residues long. This CDR3 reads CASSFTSGSAGELFF. CDR3 bases: TGCGCCAGCAGCTTCACTAGCGGATCAGCCGGGGAGCTGTTTTTT.

V is TRBV30 and J is TRBJ1-2; unclear D gene. The CDR3 loop spans 16 amino acids. V was trimmed by 5 bases and J by 0 bases, leaving 19 bases between them. CDR1 and CDR2 from the germline V gene are GTSNPN and SVGIG (reference sequence). The CDR3 nucleotides read TGTGCCTGGGGGCTCGAGGAACAGTCCTCTAACTATGGCTACACCTTC. This gives the protein CAWGLEEQSSNYGYTF.

This clonotype occurred a few times. This chain uses TRBV3-1 with TRBJ2-1; 14 bases agree with TRBD2. Germline values: CDR1 LGHDT, CDR2 YNNKEL (reference sequence). V lost 6 bases and J lost 6; bases outside the gene matches: 4. The CDR3 totals 15 residues. CDR3 region: CASRLGLAGGNEQFF. CDR3 DNA: TGTGCCAGCAGATTAGGACTAGCGGGGGGCAATGAGCAGTTCTTC.

At least ten counts were recorded for this clonotype. V usage is TRBV7-6 and J usage is TRBJ2-2, with TRBD1 matching 8 bases. V was pared by 3 bases and J by 5 bases, with 11 bases of the junction left unmatched. Germline values: CDR1 SGHVS, CDR2 FNYEAQ. This CDR3 has 17 residues. This CDR3 is CASSFNTGGDSTGELFF. The CDR3, as DNA: TGTGCCAGCAGCTTTAATACAGGGGGTGATAGTACCGGGGAGCTGTTTTTT.

This clonotype was seen ten or more times. The gene calls are TRBV13 and TRBJ1-4; D not resolved. Germline V gene lookup returns CDR1 PRHDT and CDR2 FYEKMQ (reference sequence). Trimming left V 2 bases short and J 6 bases short, with 10 bases between. The CDR3 is made up of 14 amino acids. The CDR3 sequence is CASSLSAEDEKLFF. CDR3 in DNA: TGTGCCAGCAGCTTATCAGCAGAAGATGAAAAACTGTTTTTT.

This clonotype has ten or more counts. The V gene is TRBV2, the J gene TRBJ1-1; D not certain. The CDR3 spans 13 residues. Germline V CDR1 and CDR2: SNHLY, FYNNEI. V lost 6 bases, J lost 1 base, and 9 bases lay in between. The CDR3 bases are TGTGCCAGCAGACGGGAGGAGAACACTGAAGCTTTCTTT. It specifies CASRREENTEAFF. Full variable domain (outside the CDR3, taken from reference TRBV2 and TRBJ1-1): EPEVTQTPSHQVTQMGQEVILRCVPISNHLYFYWYRQILGQKVEFLVSFYNNEISEKSEIFDDQFSVERPDGSNFTLKIRSTKLEDSAMYFCASRREENTEAFFGQGTRLTVV.

This clonotype has only a few counts. This chain joins TRBV7-9 and TRBJ2-1; the D is unclear. The CDR3 runs 14 residues. Looked up from germline, CDR1 is SEHNR and CDR2 is FQNEAQ (reference sequence). The ends were cut back, 3 bases at V and 5 bases at J, with 11 bases in the middle. As DNA, the CDR3 is TGTGCCAGCAGCTTCCTCCCTACGGACAATGAGCAGTTCTTC. Its protein is CASSFLPTDNEQFF.

This chain links TRBV18 with TRBJ1-2; TRBD1 is a possible D gene (6 bases). CDR1 is KGHSH, CDR2 LQKENI, per germline. V lost 4 bases and J 8 bases, leaving 14 bases between the germline ends. This CDR3 has 13 residues. CDR3 DNA sequence: TGTGCCAGCTCACTCAACAGGGATGAGGGCTACACCTTC. Protein: CASSLNRDEGYTF.

The rearrangement joins TRBV19 to TRBJ2-5; D unclear. Germline assignment: CDR1 LNHDA and CDR2 SQIVND (reference sequence). The length of the CDR3 is 14 residues. Deletions cut 4 bases from V and 5 bases from J, with 14 bases between. CDR3 residues: CASSSLAVGETQYF. The CDR3 nucleotides read TGTGCCAGTAGTAGCCTCGCGGTTGGGGAGACCCAGTACTTC.

This clonotype came up many times. V usage is TRBV2 and J usage is TRBJ1-3; D uncertain. This CDR3 has 15 residues. Germline lookup yields CDR1 SNHLY and CDR2 FYNNEI. V lost 3 bases and J lost 1, with 10 bases in between. In nucleotides, the CDR3 is TGTGCCAGCAGTGATCGAGCGGGATCTGGAAACACCATATATTTT. Its protein is CASSDRAGSGNTIYF.

This clonotype was seen at least ten times. The chain employs TRBV12-3 or TRBV12-4 and TRBJ1-4; TRBD1 matches 7 bases. V was clipped by 6 bases and J by 6 bases; unmatched bases: 7. This CDR3 comprises 14 residues. The CDR3: CASRTQGGDEKLFF. CDR3 bases: TGTGCCAGCAGAACCCAGGGGGGCGATGAAAAACTGTTTTTT.

The rearrangement uses TRBV25-1 and TRBJ1-1; 7 positions agree with TRBD1. CDR3 length equals 15 residues. In germline, CDR1 is MGHDK, CDR2 SYGVNS. Unmatched junction bases numbered 4, after V lost 1 base and J lost 2 bases. The CDR3: CASSESGTVNTEAFF. DNA of the CDR3: TGTGCCAGCAGTGAATCCGGGACAGTTAACACTGAAGCTTTCTTT.

This clonotype was observed at least ten times. DNA of the CDR3: TGCAGCGTTGAGAGGAACACTGAAGCTTTCTTT. It yields the protein CSVERNTEAFF. The chain links TRBV29-1 to TRBJ1-1, with D uncertain. Germline V gene data show CDR1 as SQVTM and CDR2 as ANQGSEA. This CDR3 region has 11 residues. V gave up 3 bases and J gave up 1 base, with 3 bases separating them.

This clonotype was recorded many times. V usage is TRBV10-3 and J usage is TRBJ1-2; D remains unclear. Germline loops: CDR1 ENHRY, CDR2 SYGVKD. The V and J ends lost 6 bases and 11 bases respectively, with 13 bases between them. The CDR3 totals 11 residues. This CDR3 is CAISDVGVYTF. The CDR3 bases are TGTGCCATCAGCGACGTAGGAGTTTACACCTTC.